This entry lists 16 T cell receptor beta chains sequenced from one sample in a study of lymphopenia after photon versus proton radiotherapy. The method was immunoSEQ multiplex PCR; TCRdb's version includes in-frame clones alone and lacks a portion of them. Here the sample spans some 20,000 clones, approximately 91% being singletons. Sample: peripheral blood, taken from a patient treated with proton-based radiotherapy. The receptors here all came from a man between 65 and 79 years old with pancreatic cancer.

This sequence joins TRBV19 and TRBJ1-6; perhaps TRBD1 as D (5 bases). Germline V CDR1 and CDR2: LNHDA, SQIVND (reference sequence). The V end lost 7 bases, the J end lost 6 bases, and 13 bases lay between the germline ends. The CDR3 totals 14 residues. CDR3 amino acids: CASISGTANSPLHF. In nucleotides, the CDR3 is TGTGCCAGTATCTCCGGGACCGCTAATTCACCCCTCCACTTT. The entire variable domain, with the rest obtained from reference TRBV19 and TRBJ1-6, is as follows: DGGITQSPKYLFRKEGQNVTLSCEQNLNHDAMYWYRQDPGQGLRLIYYSQIVNDFQKGDIAEGYSVSREKKESFPLTVTSAQKNPTAFYLCASISGTANSPLHFGNGTRLTVT.

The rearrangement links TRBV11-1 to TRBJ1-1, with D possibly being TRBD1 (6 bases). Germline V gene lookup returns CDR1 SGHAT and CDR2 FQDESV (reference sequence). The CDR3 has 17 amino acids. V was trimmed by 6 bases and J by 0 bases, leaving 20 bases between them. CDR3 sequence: CASRPRTANIMNTEAFF. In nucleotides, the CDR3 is TGTGCCAGCAGACCCAGGACAGCGAATATCATGAACACTGAAGCTTTCTTT.

The CDR3 sequence: CATSQQLRCGKIYGYTF. In DNA, the CDR3 is TGTGCCACCAGCCAACAACTAAGGTGTGGAAAGATCTATGGCTACACCTTC. The chain joins TRBV15 to TRBJ1-2, with D hard to call. This CDR3 spans 17 amino acids. Trimming took off 5 bases at V and 4 bases at J, with 23 bases between the two ends. Germline V CDR1 and CDR2: LNHNV, YYDKDF (reference sequence).

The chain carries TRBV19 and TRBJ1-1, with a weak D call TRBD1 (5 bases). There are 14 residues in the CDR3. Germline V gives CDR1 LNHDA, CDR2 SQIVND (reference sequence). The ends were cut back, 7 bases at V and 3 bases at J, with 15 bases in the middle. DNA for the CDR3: TGTGCCAGTACCCAGAGGGAAGGGGACACTGAAGCTTTCTTT. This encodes CASTQREGDTEAFF.

For the CDR3, the DNA is TGCGCCAGCAGCTTGTTGCGACAGAGCTCCTACGAGCAGTACTTC. This sequence encodes CASSLLRQSSYEQYF. The V call is TRBV5-1, the J call TRBJ2-7, with TRBD1 as a possible D gene (5 bases). The V gene lost 1 base and the J gene lost 0 bases, with 11 bases spanning the gap. The CDR3 consists of 15 residues. In germline, CDR1 is SGHRS, CDR2 YFSETQ.

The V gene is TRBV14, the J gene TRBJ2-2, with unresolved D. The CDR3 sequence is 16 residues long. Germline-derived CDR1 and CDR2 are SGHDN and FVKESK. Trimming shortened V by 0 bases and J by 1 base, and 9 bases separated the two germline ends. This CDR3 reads CASSQERPRNTGELFF. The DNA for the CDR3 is TGTGCCAGCAGCCAAGAGCGACCGCGGAACACCGGGGAGCTGTTTTTT.

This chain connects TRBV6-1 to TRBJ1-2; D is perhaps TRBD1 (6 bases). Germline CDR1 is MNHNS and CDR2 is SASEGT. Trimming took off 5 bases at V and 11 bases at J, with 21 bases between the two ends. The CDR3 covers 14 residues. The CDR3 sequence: CASSLGQSGRRYTF. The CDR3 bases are TGTGCCAGCAGTCTCGGACAGTCTGGCCGGCGTTACACCTTC.

CDR3 amino acids: CASRTTTGDQNTEAFF. The CDR3 DNA reads TGTGCCAGTAGAACCACCACAGGGGACCAAAACACTGAAGCTTTCTTT. The rearrangement links TRBV19 to TRBJ1-1, with 7 bases lining up with TRBD1. The CDR3 has 16 residues. Germline assignment: CDR1 LNHDA and CDR2 SQIVND (reference sequence). V trimming: 6 bases; J trimming: 2 bases; junction bases outside the gene matches: 12.

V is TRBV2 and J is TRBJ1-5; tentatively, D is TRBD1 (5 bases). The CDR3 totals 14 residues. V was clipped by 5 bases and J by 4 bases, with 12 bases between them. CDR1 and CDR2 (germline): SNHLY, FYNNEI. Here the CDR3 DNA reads TGTGCCAGCAGTCCGGGACTCCCTAATCAGCCCCAGCATTTT. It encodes CASSPGLPNQPQHF.

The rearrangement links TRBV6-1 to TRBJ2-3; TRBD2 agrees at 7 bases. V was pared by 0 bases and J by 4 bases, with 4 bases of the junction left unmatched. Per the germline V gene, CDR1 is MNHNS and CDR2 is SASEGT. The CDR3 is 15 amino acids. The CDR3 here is CASSEAVGGADTQYF. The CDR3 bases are TGTGCCAGCAGTGAAGCGGTGGGGGGGGCAGATACGCAGTATTTT.

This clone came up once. The CDR3 is CASSLASGYNYEQYF. CDR3 coding DNA: TGTGCCAGCAGCTTAGCTAGCGGCTACAACTACGAGCAGTACTTC. The V call is TRBV7-2, the J call TRBJ2-7, with D possibly TRBD2 on 6 matching bases. The CDR3 has 15 residues. CDR1 is SGHTA and CDR2 is FQGNSA in the germline V gene. Between the trimmed V and J ends, which lost 0 bases and 3 bases, there was a span of 12 bases. Filled out from reference TRBV7-2 and TRBJ2-7, the complete variable domain reads GAGVSQSPSNKVTEKGKDVELRCDPISGHTALYWYRQSLGQGLEFLIYFQGNSAPDKSGLPSDRFSAERTGGSVSTLTIQRTQQEDSAVYLCASSLASGYNYEQYFGPGTRLTVT.

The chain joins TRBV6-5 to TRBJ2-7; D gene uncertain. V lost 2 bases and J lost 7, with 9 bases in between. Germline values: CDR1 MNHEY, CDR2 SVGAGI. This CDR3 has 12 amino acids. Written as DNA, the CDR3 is TGTGCCAGCAGTTACGTAGGTGGAGAGCAGTACTTC. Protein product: CASSYVGGEQYF.

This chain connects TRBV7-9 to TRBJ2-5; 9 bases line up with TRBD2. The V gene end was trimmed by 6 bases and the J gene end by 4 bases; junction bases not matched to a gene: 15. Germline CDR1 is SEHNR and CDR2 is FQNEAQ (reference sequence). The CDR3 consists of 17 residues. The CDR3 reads CASSFFVLAGVGETQYF. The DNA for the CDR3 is TGTGCCAGCAGTTTTTTCGTCTTAGCGGGGGTGGGAGAGACCCAGTACTTC.

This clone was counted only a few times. The CDR3 DNA is TGTGCCAGCAGCGTGGACAGTCACTATGGCTACACCTTC. Its translation: CASSVDSHYGYTF. The genes are TRBV5-4 and TRBJ1-2; D perhaps matches TRBD1 (6 bases). This CDR3 comprises 13 residues. V was cut by 4 bases and J by 3 bases, with 10 bases left in between. Germline V gene lookup returns CDR1 SGHNT and CDR2 YYREEE (reference sequence).

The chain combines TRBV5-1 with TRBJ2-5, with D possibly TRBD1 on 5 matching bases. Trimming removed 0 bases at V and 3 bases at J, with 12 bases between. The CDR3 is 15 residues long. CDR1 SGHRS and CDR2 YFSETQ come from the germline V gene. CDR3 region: CASSLVAGSKETQYF. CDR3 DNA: TGCGCCAGCAGCTTGGTGGCAGGGTCTAAAGAGACCCAGTACTTC.

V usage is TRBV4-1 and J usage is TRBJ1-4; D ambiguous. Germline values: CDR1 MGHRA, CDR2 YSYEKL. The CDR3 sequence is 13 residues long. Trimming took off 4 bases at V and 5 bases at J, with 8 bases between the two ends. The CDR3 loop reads CASSPLLNEKLFF. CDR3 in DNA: TGCGCCAGCAGCCCACTCTTGAATGAAAAACTGTTTTTT.